This T cell receptor beta chain was captured by sequencing in a study of blood T cell repertoires in COVID-19. The junction had 4 bases not matched to a gene; V was cut back by 0 bases and J by 7 bases. CDR1 is SGHRS and CDR2 is YFSETQ in the germline V gene. The CDR3 length is 15 residues. Assay used: immunoSEQ multiplex PCR; TCRdb lists only in-frame clones, some missing. The sample has 200,000 to 250,000 clones; 90% are singletons. Participants came from 24 US areas, aged about 18 to 89 years. The source material was PBMCs or T cells enriched from blood (not recorded which). This TCR was sampled from a man under 40 who had been exposed to COVID-19. The genes are TRBV5-1 and TRBJ2-1; TRBD1 agrees at 10 bases. The CDR3 reads CASSLAGQGINEQFF. In nucleotides, the CDR3 is TGCGCCAGCAGCTTGGCGGGACAGGGGATAAATGAGCAGTTCTTC.